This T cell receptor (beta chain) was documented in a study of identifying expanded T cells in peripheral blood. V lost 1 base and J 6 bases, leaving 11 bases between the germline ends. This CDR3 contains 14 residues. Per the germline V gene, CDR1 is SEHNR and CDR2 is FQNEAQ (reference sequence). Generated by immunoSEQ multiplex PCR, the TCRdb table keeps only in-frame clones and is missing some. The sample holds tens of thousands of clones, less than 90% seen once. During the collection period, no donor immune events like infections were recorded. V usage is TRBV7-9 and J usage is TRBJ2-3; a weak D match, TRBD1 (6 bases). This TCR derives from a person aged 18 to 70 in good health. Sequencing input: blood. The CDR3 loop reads CASSLGPGADTQYF. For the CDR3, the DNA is TGTGCCAGCAGCTTAGGTCCAGGGGCCGATACGCAGTATTTT. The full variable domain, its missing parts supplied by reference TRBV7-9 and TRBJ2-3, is DTGVSQNPRHKITKRGQNVTFRCDPISEHNRLYWYRQTLGQGPEFLTYFQNEAQLEKSRLLSDRFSAERPKGSFSTLEIQRTEQGDSAMYLCASSLGPGADTQYFGPGTRLTVL.